The 24 T cell receptor beta chains below were found in one sample sequenced in a study of PD-L1 blockade in urothelial cancer. As to time point: pretreatment peripheral blood. Here immunoSEQ multiplex PCR was the method, and the copy in TCRdb shows in-frame clones only, minus some. The sample has about 52,000 clones, about three quarters seen once. The sample was PBMCs, taken around atezolizumab (anti-PD-L1) treatment. These receptors came from an older man with urothelial cancer.

The rearrangement joins TRBV5-1 to TRBJ2-7; D is possibly TRBD1 (6 bases). This CDR3 is 14 amino acids long. V was shortened by 0 bases and J by 6 bases, with 13 bases between the two germline ends. Germline values: CDR1 SGHRS, CDR2 YFSETQ. CDR3 DNA: TGCGCCAGCAGCTTGGAGGGCGACAGGAGCGAGCAGTACTTC. This gives the protein CASSLEGDRSEQYF.

The chain carries TRBV5-5 and TRBJ1-1, with D perhaps matching TRBD1 (5 bases). There are 16 residues in the CDR3. Deletions cut 4 bases from V and 3 bases from J, with 19 bases between. The germline V gene has CDR1 SGHKS and CDR2 YYEKEE (reference sequence). The CDR3 region has the DNA TGTGCCAGCAGCCCAGCGGGGGGATCTGTGGACACTGAAGCTTTCTTT. Translating it yields CASSPAGGSVDTEAFF.

The chain uses TRBV5-4 and TRBJ1-6, with 10 bases lining up with TRBD1. The CDR3 is 16 residues long. CDR1 and CDR2 (germline): SGHNT, YYREEE (reference sequence). Losses at the gene ends were 0 bases for V and 9 bases for J; bases not matched to a gene: 6. The CDR3 sequence is CASSLGLGTGASPLHF. CDR3 sequence (DNA): TGTGCCAGCAGCTTGGGGTTGGGGACAGGGGCTTCACCCCTCCACTTT.

This chain joins TRBV28 and TRBJ2-1; D is perhaps TRBD1 (5 bases). V lost 3 bases and J 7 bases, leaving 13 bases between the germline ends. Germline assignment: CDR1 MDHEN and CDR2 SYDVKM. This CDR3 has 14 residues. The CDR3 region has the DNA TGTGCCAGCAGTTTTCAAAGGGGCAGGAATGAGCAGTTCTTC. As protein: CASSFQRGRNEQFF.

The chain carries TRBV15 and TRBJ2-1; tentatively, D is TRBD1 (6 bases). The V end lost 5 bases, the J end lost 10 bases, and 18 bases lay between the germline ends. CDR1 and CDR2 (germline): LNHNV, YYDKDF (reference sequence). This CDR3 is 14 amino acids long. The chain's CDR3 is CATSRLQGMGEQFF. The CDR3 coding sequence is TGTGCCACCAGCCGACTCCAGGGGATGGGGGAGCAGTTCTTC.

This clone was picked up a small number of times. The chain employs TRBV28 and TRBJ1-6; perhaps TRBD1 as D (5 bases). Germline values: CDR1 MDHEN, CDR2 SYDVKM. The CDR3 runs to 15 residues. Deletions cut 7 bases from V and 0 bases from J, with 10 bases between. The CDR3 here is CASKGASSYNSPLHF. The CDR3 bases are TGTGCCAGCAAAGGGGCGAGCTCCTATAATTCACCCCTCCACTTT.

J is TRBJ2-2 and V is TRBV20-1; TRBD1 agrees at 7 bases. There are 11 residues in the CDR3. Germline V gene lookup returns CDR1 DFQATT and CDR2 SNEGSKA (reference sequence). V shed 6 bases and J 9 bases; nucleotides not matched to a gene: 4. The CDR3 coding sequence is TGCAGTGCGTCACAGGGGCGGGAGCTGTTTTTT. Its protein product is CSASQGRELFF.

The chain employs TRBV11-2 and TRBJ2-2; 12 nucleotides agree with TRBD2. This CDR3 is 15 amino acids long. Unmatched junction bases numbered 4, after V lost 6 bases and J lost 5 bases. The germline V gene has CDR1 SGHAT and CDR2 FQNNGV. The CDR3 bases are TGTGCCAGCAGGCCAACTAGCGGGGGGACCGGGGAGCTGTTTTTT. This encodes CASRPTSGGTGELFF.

This clone was counted only a few times. The identical CDR3 is also encoded by other nucleotide sequences in the sample. This chain joins TRBV29-1 and TRBJ1-3; no definite D call. Per the germline V gene, CDR1 is SQVTM and CDR2 is ANQGSEA. V dropped 7 bases and J dropped 0 bases, with 10 bases sitting between them. The CDR3 is 13 amino acids. DNA for the CDR3: TGCAGCGCCCGGCGGGGCTCTGGAAACACCATATATTTT. Protein: CSARRGSGNTIYF.

The chain recombines TRBV14 with TRBJ2-1, with a possible D match to TRBD1 (6 bases). Germline CDR1 SGHDN, CDR2 FVKESK. This CDR3 is built from 15 residues. V was trimmed by 0 bases and J by 3 bases, leaving 9 bases between them. The CDR3 bases are TGTGCCAGCAGCCAAGATTGGGACAACTACAATGAGCAGTTCTTC. Translation gives CASSQDWDNYNEQFF.

The rearrangement uses TRBV7-3 and TRBJ2-3; TRBD1 is a possible D gene (6 bases). V lost 1 base, J lost 4 bases, and 15 bases lay in between. The CDR3 sequence is 16 residues long. CDR1 is SGHTA and CDR2 is FQGTGA in the germline V gene. In nucleotides, the CDR3 is TGTGCCAGCAGCTTAAGCACTACTACAGGGTCAGATACGCAGTATTTT. This encodes CASSLSTTTGSDTQYF. Full variable domain (remainder filled in from reference TRBV7-3 and TRBJ2-3): GAGVSQTPSNKVTEKGKYVELRCDPISGHTALYWYRQSLGQGPEFLIYFQGTGAADDSGLPNDRFFAVRPEGSVSTLKIQRTERGDSAVYLCASSLSTTTGSDTQYFGPGTRLTVL.

The chain joins TRBV7-9 to TRBJ2-1; tentative D call: TRBD2 (6 bases). There are 17 residues in the CDR3. Trimming shortened V by 0 bases and J by 2 bases, and 14 bases separated the two germline ends. Looked up from germline, CDR1 is SEHNR and CDR2 is FQNEAQ (reference sequence). As DNA, the CDR3 is TGTGCCAGCAGCTTAGCGGTGGGTAGCGGAACCTACAATGAGCAGTTCTTC. Its protein product is CASSLAVGSGTYNEQFF.

CDR3 nucleotide sequence: TGTGCCAGCAGAATGGGGCTGGGGACTAGCGTCTACGAGCAGTACTTC. Translation: CASRMGLGTSVYEQYF. The rearrangement links TRBV28 to TRBJ2-7; TRBD2 aligns across 10 bases. The CDR3 runs to 16 residues. Germline V CDR1 and CDR2: MDHEN, SYDVKM. Trimming removed 6 bases from V and 3 bases from J; junction bases left unmatched: 11. Using reference TRBV28 and TRBJ2-7 for the parts outside the CDR3, the full variable domain is DVKVTQSSRYLVKRTGEKVFLECVQDMDHENMFWYRQDPGLGLRLIYFSYDVKMKEKGDIPEGYSVSREKKERFSLILESASTNQTSMYLCASRMGLGTSVYEQYFGPGTRLTVT.

V is TRBV5-1 and J is TRBJ1-1; D might be TRBD1 (5 bases). V was shortened by 0 bases and J by 5 bases, with 14 bases between the two germline ends. This CDR3 has 15 amino acids. Per germline, CDR1 SGHRS and CDR2 YFSETQ. The CDR3 bases are TGCGCCAGCAGCTTGGGGGGGGGTACGAGGACTGAAGCTTTCTTT. It translates to CASSLGGGTRTEAFF.

CDR3 residues: CASSSRTGRIEQFF. The DNA of the CDR3 is TGTGCCAGCAGTTCACGGACAGGGAGGATTGAGCAGTTCTTC. V usage is TRBV27 and J usage is TRBJ2-1; 8 bases line up with TRBD1. This CDR3 spans 14 amino acids. Germline assignment: CDR1 MNHEY and CDR2 SMNVEV (reference sequence). V lost 4 bases, J lost 9 bases, and 8 bases stayed unmatched.

V usage is TRBV27 and J usage is TRBJ2-7, with 10 positions matching TRBD2. The junction had 9 bases not matched to a gene; V was cut back by 6 bases and J by 7 bases. The CDR3 loop spans 14 amino acids. Looked up from germline, CDR1 is MNHEY and CDR2 is SMNVEV (reference sequence). The CDR3: CASSRIAGGGEQYF. As DNA, the CDR3 is TGTGCCAGCAGCCGCATAGCGGGAGGCGGTGAGCAGTACTTC.

The rearrangement uses TRBV28 and TRBJ2-7, with 7 bases matching TRBD1. V trimming: 6 bases; J trimming: 7 bases; junction bases outside the gene matches: 27. The germline V gene has CDR1 MDHEN and CDR2 SYDVKM. The CDR3 contains 19 residues. CDR3 nucleotide sequence: TGTGCCAGCAGCAGTTTCCTTCCCCCGGGACAGCCTCTCTCGGGGGAGCAGTACTTC. Protein: CASSSFLPPGQPLSGEQYF.

The V call is TRBV6-6, the J call TRBJ2-3; 8 positions agree with TRBD2. CDR1 is MNHNY and CDR2 is SVGAGI in the germline V gene (reference sequence). V shed 6 bases and J 2 bases; nucleotides not matched to a gene: 4. The CDR3 loop spans 14 amino acids. The CDR3 is CASSSTSATDTQYF. CDR3 in DNA: TGTGCCAGCAGCTCGACTAGCGCCACAGATACGCAGTATTTT.

The chain employs TRBV21-1 and TRBJ2-7; whether TRBD2, the table's D call, matches the DNA was not checked. TRBV21-1 is marked as a pseudogene. The CDR3 has 22 residues. CDR3 in DNA: TGTGCCAGCAACCTAGTCTTCCCGACTAGCGGGATTCACCCGACCCCCCTCTACGAGCAGTACTTC. Encoded protein: CASNLVFPTSGIHPTPLYEQYF.

The chain carries TRBV4-3 and TRBJ2-5; 7 bases agree with TRBD2. Germline values: CDR1 LGHNA, CDR2 YSLEER. This CDR3 is built from 13 residues. After removal of 4 bases from V and 6 bases from J, the junction contained 5 bases not matched to a gene. CDR3 sequence (DNA): TGCGCCAGCAGCCCCGGGACTATGAAGACCCAGTACTTC. This codes for CASSPGTMKTQYF.

The genes are TRBV5-6 and TRBJ2-3, with 12 bases aligning to TRBD2. The CDR3 loop spans 14 amino acids. The trim removed 6 bases at V and 8 bases at J, leaving 7 bases unmatched. The germline V gene has CDR1 SGHDT and CDR2 YYEEEE. CDR3 residues: CASMRLAGEITQYF. The CDR3 nucleotides read TGTGCCAGCATGAGACTAGCGGGGGAGATTACGCAGTATTTT.

This clone was observed at least ten times. This chain joins TRBV27 and TRBJ2-2, with a possible D match to TRBD1 (5 bases). V lost 7 bases, J lost 4 bases, and 7 bases lay in between. The germline CDR1 and CDR2 sequences are MNHEY and SMNVEV (reference sequence). The CDR3 contains 12 residues. CDR3 loop: CASNQGTGELFF. The CDR3 DNA reads TGTGCCAGCAATCAGGGCACCGGGGAGCTGTTTTTT.

This chain connects TRBV7-9 to TRBJ2-7, with D maybe TRBD2 (5 bases). Germline lookup yields CDR1 SEHNR and CDR2 FQNEAQ (reference sequence). V was shortened by 8 bases and J by 2 bases, with 10 bases between the two germline ends. The CDR3 spans 12 residues. CDR3 region: CASGGLAYEQYF. The DNA of the CDR3 is TGTGCCAGCGGAGGTTTGGCCTACGAGCAGTACTTC.

This clone was found a few times. V usage is TRBV7-3 and J usage is TRBJ2-2; 11 nucleotides line up with TRBD2. The ends lost 0 bases at V and 6 bases at J; junction bases unmatched: 0. Germline assignment: CDR1 SGHTA and CDR2 FQGTGA. The CDR3 is made up of 15 amino acids. The CDR3 DNA is TGTGCCAGCAGCTTAACTAGCGGGGGGGCCGGGGAGCTGTTTTTT. Translating gives CASSLTSGGAGELFF.